Below, 10 T cell receptor beta chains from the same sample are listed, as sequenced in a study of T-cell reconstitution after alpha-beta-depleted transplantation in children. During its preparation, the TCRbeta library received unique molecular identifiers. Using its own MiXCR run on the PCR reads, TCRdb lists one record per CDR3 protein. The table includes more than 500,000 distinct CDR3 sequences, roughly 10% detected once. The sample was PBMCs, mostly from graft donor cells, taken 180 days after TCRalphabeta/CD19-depleted stem cell transplant. The origin of the receptors is a female patient between 2 and 10 years old who had a stem cell transplant for aplastic anemia, so the T cells may come from the graft donor.

This clonotype showed up many times. CDR3 sequence reads: CASSFTGAQSEKLFF. The CDR3 DNA is TGCGCCAGCAGCTTCACAGGGGCTCAGAGTGAAAAACTGTTTTTT. The J gene is TRBJ1-4, the V gene TRBV5-1; 7 bases agree with TRBD1. The germline V gene encodes CDR1 SGHRS and CDR2 YFSETQ. The CDR3 covers 15 residues. The J segment lost 7 bases and the V segment lost 2 bases, leaving 8 bases of the junction unmatched.

This clonotype has a handful of counts. The chain has TRBV7-2 and TRBJ2-7; possible D gene TRBD1, 6 bases. The germline CDR1 and CDR2 sequences are SGHTA and FQGNSA. V was shortened by 5 bases and J by 1 base, with 12 bases between the two germline ends. CDR3 length: 14 residues. CDR3 nucleotide sequence: TGTGCCAGCAGCCCGACAGGTTCTTCCTACGAGCAGTACTTC. It encodes CASSPTGSSYEQYF.

This clonotype has only a few counts. CDR3: CSVVSGRGSYGYTF. CDR3 nucleotide sequence: TGCAGCGTTGTATCGGGCAGGGGTAGCTATGGCTACACCTTC. The V gene is TRBV29-1, the J gene TRBJ1-2, with a tentative D call TRBD1 (6 bases). Germline CDR1 SQVTM, CDR2 ANQGSEA. The CDR3 is 14 amino acids. Deletions cut 4 bases from V and 4 bases from J, with 16 bases between. Full variable domain (rest looked up from reference TRBV29-1 and TRBJ1-2): SAVISQKPSRDICQRGTSLTIQCQVDSQVTMMFWYRQQPGQSLTLIATANQGSEATYESGFVIDKFPISRPNLTFSTLTVSNMSPEDSSIYLCSVVSGRGSYGYTFGSGTRLTVV.

Only a few counts were recorded for this clonotype. The chain employs TRBV28 and TRBJ2-7, with D perhaps TRBD2 (7 bases). V shed 11 bases and J shed 4 bases, with 15 bases lying between them. CDR3 length: 12 amino acids. CDR1 MDHEN and CDR2 SYDVKM come from the germline V gene. Here the CDR3 reads CAVSGGQYEQYF. CDR3 nucleotides: TGTGCCGTCTCGGGGGGACAATACGAGCAGTACTTC.

This clonotype was detected many times. The rearrangement uses TRBV20-1 and TRBJ2-1, with TRBD2 as a possible D gene (5 bases). The V gene lost 6 bases and the J gene lost 5 bases, with 17 bases spanning the gap. This CDR3 is 14 amino acids long. The germline CDR1 and CDR2 sequences are DFQATT and SNEGSKA (reference sequence). CDR3: CSARPEGMDNEQFF. CDR3 nucleotides: TGCAGTGCCAGGCCCGAGGGAATGGACAATGAGCAGTTCTTC.

The chain employs TRBV6-2 or TRBV6-3 and TRBJ2-3; 10 bases match TRBD2. J was trimmed by 2 bases and V by 9 bases; bases with no gene match: 14. From germline, CDR1 is MNHEY and CDR2 SVGEGT. This CDR3 spans 17 amino acids. The CDR3 loop is CASTFSGTSAFTDTQYF. The DNA for the CDR3 is TGTGCCAGTACCTTCTCCGGGACTAGCGCCTTCACAGATACGCAGTATTTT.

The V call is TRBV3-1, the J call TRBJ1-5; no clear D gene. The V end lost 1 base, the J end lost 7 bases, and 20 bases lay between the germline ends. The CDR3 is 17 amino acids. Germline values: CDR1 LGHDT, CDR2 YNNKEL (reference sequence). The CDR3 spells CASSQAWPGGPAQPQHF. CDR3 DNA: TGTGCCAGCAGCCAAGCTTGGCCGGGAGGGCCCGCCCAGCCCCAGCATTTT.

The chain employs TRBV5-6 and TRBJ1-2; D perhaps matches TRBD1 (5 bases). CDR1 and CDR2 (germline): SGHDT, YYEEEE. This CDR3 contains 15 residues. Between the trimmed V and J ends, which lost 4 bases and 4 bases, there was a span of 17 bases. The CDR3 nucleotides read TGTGCCAGCAGCCAGCGGGACGGAGTAATCTATGGCTACACCTTC. Encoded protein: CASSQRDGVIYGYTF.

This clonotype was found a few times. The V and J genes are TRBV2 and TRBJ2-7; 9 nucleotides agree with TRBD2. Germline V gives CDR1 SNHLY, CDR2 FYNNEI. V was pared by 11 bases and J by 1 base, with 6 bases of the junction left unmatched. The CDR3 is 13 residues long. CDR3 residues: CAGGLAWSYEQYF. CDR3 DNA: TGTGCCGGGGGACTAGCATGGTCCTACGAGCAGTACTTC. Drawing the rest from reference TRBV2 and TRBJ2-7, the complete variable domain is EPEVTQTPSHQVTQMGQEVILRCVPISNHLYFYWYRQILGQKVEFLVSFYNNEISEKSEIFDDQFSVERPDGSNFTLKIRSTKLEDSAMYFCAGGLAWSYEQYFGPGTRLTVT.

This sequence joins TRBV20-1 and TRBJ2-1; D might be TRBD2 (5 bases). In germline, CDR1 is DFQATT, CDR2 SNEGSKA (reference sequence). This CDR3 contains 16 residues. DNA for the CDR3: TGCAGCACTACCACATATCGGACTGCCTCCTGGGATGCGCAGTTCTTC. It translates to CSTTTYRTASWDAQFF.